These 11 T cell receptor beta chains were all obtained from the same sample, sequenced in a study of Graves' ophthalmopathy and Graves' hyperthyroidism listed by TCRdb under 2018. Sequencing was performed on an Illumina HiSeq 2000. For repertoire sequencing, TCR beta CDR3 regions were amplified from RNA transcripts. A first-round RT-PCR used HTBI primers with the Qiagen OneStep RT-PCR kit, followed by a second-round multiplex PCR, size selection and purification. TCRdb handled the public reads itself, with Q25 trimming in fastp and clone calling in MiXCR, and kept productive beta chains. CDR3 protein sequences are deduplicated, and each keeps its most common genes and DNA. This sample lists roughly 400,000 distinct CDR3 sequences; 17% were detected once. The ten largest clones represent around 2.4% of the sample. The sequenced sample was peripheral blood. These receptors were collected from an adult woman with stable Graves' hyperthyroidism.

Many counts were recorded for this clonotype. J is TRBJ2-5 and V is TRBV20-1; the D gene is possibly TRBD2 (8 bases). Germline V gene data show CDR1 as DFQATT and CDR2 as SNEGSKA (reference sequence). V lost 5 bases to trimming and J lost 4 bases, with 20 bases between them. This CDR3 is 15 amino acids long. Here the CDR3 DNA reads TGCAGTGCTGACGACAGGGATAGCGGGACAGAGACCCAGTACTTC. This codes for CSADDRDSGTETQYF.

The CDR3 loop reads CASSSWTVNSNQPQHF. Here the CDR3 DNA reads TGTGCCAGTAGCTCTTGGACGGTCAATAGCAATCAGCCCCAGCATTTT. The chain employs TRBV19 and TRBJ1-5; D call uncertain. Germline V gives CDR1 LNHDA, CDR2 SQIVND (reference sequence). Trimming shortened V by 6 bases and J by 0 bases, and 15 bases separated the two germline ends. The length of the CDR3 is 16 residues.

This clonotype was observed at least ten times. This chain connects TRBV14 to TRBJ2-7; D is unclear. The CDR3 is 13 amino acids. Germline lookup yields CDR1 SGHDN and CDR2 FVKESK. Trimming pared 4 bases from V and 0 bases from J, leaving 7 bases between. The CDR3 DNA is TGTGCCAGCAGCCCGACATACTCCTACGAGCAGTACTTC. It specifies CASSPTYSYEQYF.

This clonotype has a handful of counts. The CDR3 loop reads CASSAWQETQYF. CDR3 DNA sequence: TGTGCCAGCTCGGCGTGGCAGGAGACCCAGTACTTC. The chain carries TRBV28 and TRBJ2-5; D unresolved. This CDR3 contains 12 residues. V was trimmed by 8 bases and J by 5 bases, leaving 12 bases between them. The germline gives CDR1 MDHEN, CDR2 SYDVKM.

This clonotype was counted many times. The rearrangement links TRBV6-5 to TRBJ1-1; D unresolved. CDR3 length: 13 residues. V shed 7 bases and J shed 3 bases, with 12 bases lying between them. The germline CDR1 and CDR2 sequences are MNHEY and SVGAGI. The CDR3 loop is CASTNPGYTEAFF. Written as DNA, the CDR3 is TGTGCCAGCACCAACCCGGGCTACACTGAAGCTTTCTTT.

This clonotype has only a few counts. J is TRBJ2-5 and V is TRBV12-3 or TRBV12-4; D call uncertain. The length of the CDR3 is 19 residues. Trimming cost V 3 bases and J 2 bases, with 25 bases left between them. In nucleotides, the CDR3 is TGTGCCAGCAGTTTTTTATTAACGGCCGGAGTAGGGCCACAAGAGACCCAGTACTTC. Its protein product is CASSFLLTAGVGPQETQYF.

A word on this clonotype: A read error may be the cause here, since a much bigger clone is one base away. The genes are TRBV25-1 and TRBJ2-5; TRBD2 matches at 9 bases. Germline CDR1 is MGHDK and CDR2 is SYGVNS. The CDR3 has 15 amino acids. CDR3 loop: CAGRGGASGEETQYF. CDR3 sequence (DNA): TGTGCCGGCAGGGGGGGGGCTAGCGGGGAAGAGACCCAGTACTTC.

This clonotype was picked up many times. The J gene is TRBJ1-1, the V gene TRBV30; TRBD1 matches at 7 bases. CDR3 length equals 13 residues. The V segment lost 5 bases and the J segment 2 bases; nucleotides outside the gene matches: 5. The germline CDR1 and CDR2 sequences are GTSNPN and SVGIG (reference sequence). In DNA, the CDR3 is TGTGCCTGGGAACAGGGGCAAAACACTGAAGCTTTCTTT. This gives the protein CAWEQGQNTEAFF.

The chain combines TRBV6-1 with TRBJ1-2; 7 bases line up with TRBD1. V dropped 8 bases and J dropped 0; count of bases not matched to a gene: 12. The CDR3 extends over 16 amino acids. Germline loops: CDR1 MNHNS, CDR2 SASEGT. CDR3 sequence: CASRQFGTETNYGYTF. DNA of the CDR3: TGTGCCAGCCGGCAGTTTGGGACAGAGACTAACTATGGCTACACCTTC.

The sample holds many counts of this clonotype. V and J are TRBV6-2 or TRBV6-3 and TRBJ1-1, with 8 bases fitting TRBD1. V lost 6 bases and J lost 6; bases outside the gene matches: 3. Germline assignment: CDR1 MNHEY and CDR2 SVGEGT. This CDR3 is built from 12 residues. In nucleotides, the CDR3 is TGTGCCAGCAGACCACAGGGGGCTGAAGCTTTCTTT. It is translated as CASRPQGAEAFF.

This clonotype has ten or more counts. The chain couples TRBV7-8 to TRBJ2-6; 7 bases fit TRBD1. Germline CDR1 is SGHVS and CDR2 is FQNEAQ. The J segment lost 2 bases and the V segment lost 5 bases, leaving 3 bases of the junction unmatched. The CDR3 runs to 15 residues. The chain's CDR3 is CASSTTGTGANVLTF. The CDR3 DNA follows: TGTGCCAGCAGCACGACAGGGACTGGGGCCAACGTCCTGACTTTC. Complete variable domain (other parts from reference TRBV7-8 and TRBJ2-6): GAGVSQSPRYKVAKRGQDVALRCDPISGHVSLFWYQQALGQGPEFLTYFQNEAQLDKSGLPSDRFFAERPEGSVSTLKIQRTQQEDSAVYLCASSTTGTGANVLTFGAGSRLTVL.